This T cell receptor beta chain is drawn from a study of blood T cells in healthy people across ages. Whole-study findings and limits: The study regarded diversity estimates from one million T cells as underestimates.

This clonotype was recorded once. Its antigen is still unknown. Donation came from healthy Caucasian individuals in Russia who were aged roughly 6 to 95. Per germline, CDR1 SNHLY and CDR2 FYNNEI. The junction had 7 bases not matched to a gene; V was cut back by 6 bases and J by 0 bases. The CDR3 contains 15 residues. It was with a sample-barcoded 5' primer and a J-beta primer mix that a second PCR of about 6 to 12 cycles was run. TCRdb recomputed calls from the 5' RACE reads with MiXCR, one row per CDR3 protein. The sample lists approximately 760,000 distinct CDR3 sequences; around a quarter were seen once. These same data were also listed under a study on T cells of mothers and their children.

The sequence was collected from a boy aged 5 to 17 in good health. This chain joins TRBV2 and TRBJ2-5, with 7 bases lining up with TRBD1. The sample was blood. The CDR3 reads CASRYTGTDQETQYF. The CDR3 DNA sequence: TGTGCCAGCAGGTACACCGGGACAGACCAAGAGACCCAGTACTTC.